This T cell receptor (beta chain) was retrieved from a study of T cell responses to AZD1222 COVID-19 vaccine. Sequenced by immunoSEQ multiplex PCR; TCRdb stores in-frame clones only, minus some. Among about 130,000 clones listed, under 95% were seen once. CDR3 length equals 15 residues. CDR1 and CDR2 (germline): SNHLY, FYNNEI. Trimming stripped 4 bases from V and 3 bases from J, with 10 bases between. The gene calls are TRBV2 and TRBJ1-6; tentatively, D is TRBD1 (5 bases). The clonotype originates from an adult who received the AZD1222 COVID-19 vaccine. The sequencing used peripheral blood, collected 28 days after the second AZD1222 dose. The CDR3 here is CASSGRGIYNSPLHF. The CDR3 bases are TGTGCCAGCAGTGGGCGGGGGATCTATAATTCACCCCTCCACTTT.